This is a list of T cell receptor beta chains from one sample in a study of identical twins. Each CDR3 protein is one row after TCRdb ran MiXCR on the 5' RACE reads. This table holds roughly 770,000 distinct CDR3 sequences, roughly 18% found once. This sample was also put to use in a study of T cells expressing NK-cell markers.

The material sequenced was PBMCs. The receptor source for this set is a woman between 18 and 30 years old in good health. Each CDR3 is given with its conserved first and last residue. The D gene is left open where the match is weak. Only some rows state a clone size, as once, few, many or a class for expanded clones.

V gene: TRBV27; D gene: .; clone size: few; J gene: TRBJ2-3; CDR3 DNA: TGTGCCAGCAGACAGTTAAGCACAGATACGCAGTATTTT; CDR3 protein: CASRQLSTDTQYF
V gene: TRBV20-1; D gene: TRBD1; clone size: few; J gene: TRBJ2-3; CDR3 DNA: TGCAGTGCTAGAGGAACAGGGGGGCGCGGAGATACGCAGTATTTT; CDR3 protein: CSARGTGGRGDTQYF
V gene: TRBV5-4; D gene: .; clone size: .; J gene: TRBJ1-2; CDR3 DNA: TGTGCCAGCAGCTTCATGCATGGCTACACCTTC; CDR3 protein: CASSFMHGYTF
V gene: TRBV12-3/TRBV12-4; D gene: .; clone size: .; J gene: TRBJ2-5; CDR3 DNA: TGTGCCAGCAGGCCTACAGGGCACGCGACCCAGTACTTC; CDR3 protein: CASRPTGHATQYF
V gene: TRBV20-1; D gene: .; clone size: .; J gene: TRBJ2-3; CDR3 DNA: TGCAGTGCTGGTAACCGGGACCCTAATACGCAGTATTTT; CDR3 protein: CSAGNRDPNTQYF
V gene: TRBV18; D gene: .; clone size: many; J gene: TRBJ2-7; CDR3 DNA: TGTGCCAGCTCACCACCGGGCAGGGGAGCCTACGAGCAGTACTTC; CDR3 protein: CASSPPGRGAYEQYF
V gene: TRBV27; D gene: .; clone size: .; J gene: TRBJ2-7; CDR3 DNA: TGTGCCAGCAGTTCACTAGGGAACGAGCAGTACTTC; CDR3 protein: CASSSLGNEQYF
V gene: TRBV6-1; D gene: .; clone size: .; J gene: TRBJ2-2; CDR3 DNA: TGTGCCAGCACCCCCCGGACTGCCAGCACCGGGGAGCTGTTTTTT; CDR3 protein: CASTPRTASTGELFF
V gene: TRBV5-1; D gene: .; clone size: many; J gene: TRBJ2-7; CDR3 DNA: TGCGCCAGCAGCTTGCTCGGCAGGTCCTACGAGCAGTACTTC; CDR3 protein: CASSLLGRSYEQYF
V gene: TRBV20-1; D gene: .; clone size: many; J gene: TRBJ2-1; CDR3 DNA: TGCAGTGCTAGTGGGGGGAGCTCCTACAATGAGCAGTTCTTC; CDR3 protein: CSASGGSSYNEQFF
V gene: TRBV5-1; D gene: .; clone size: .; J gene: TRBJ2-3; CDR3 DNA: TGCGCCAGCAGCTTGACAAGACCTAGCACAGATACGCAGTATTTT; CDR3 protein: CASSLTRPSTDTQYF
V gene: TRBV6-1; D gene: .; clone size: few; J gene: TRBJ2-6; CDR3 DNA: TGTGCCAGCAGTGAACAAAACTCTGGGGCCAACGTCCTGACTTTC; CDR3 protein: CASSEQNSGANVLTF
V gene: TRBV11-2; D gene: TRBD2; clone size: few; J gene: TRBJ2-1; CDR3 DNA: TGTGCCAGCAGCTCTAGCGGGGGGCGGGCCAATGAGCAGTTCTTC; CDR3 protein: CASSSSGGRANEQFF
V gene: TRBV12-3/TRBV12-4; D gene: TRBD2; clone size: .; J gene: TRBJ2-1; CDR3 DNA: TGTGCCAGCAGTCCGAACCTAGCGGGAGTAAACAATGAGCAGTTCTTC; CDR3 protein: CASSPNLAGVNNEQFF
V gene: TRBV5-1; D gene: .; clone size: few; J gene: TRBJ2-3; CDR3 DNA: TGCGCCAGCAGCTCCGGCCTTCGAGATGTCACAGATACGCAGTATTTT; CDR3 protein: CASSSGLRDVTDTQYF
V gene: TRBV5-1; D gene: TRBD1; clone size: .; J gene: TRBJ1-2; CDR3 DNA: TGCGCCAGCAGCCCAATAGACAGGGGGGCTAACTATGGCTACACCTTC; CDR3 protein: CASSPIDRGANYGYTF
V gene: TRBV4-3; D gene: .; clone size: few; J gene: TRBJ2-7; CDR3 DNA: TGCGCCAGCAGCCCTAGTAAGGGAGCGGCCCTGGGCTACGAGCAGTACTTC; CDR3 protein: CASSPSKGAALGYEQYF
V gene: TRBV6-1; D gene: TRBD1; clone size: .; J gene: TRBJ1-1; CDR3 DNA: TGTGCCAGCAGGTCTCCAGGGGGGAGGACTGAAGCTTTCTTT; CDR3 protein: CASRSPGGRTEAFF
V gene: TRBV10-3; D gene: .; clone size: .; J gene: TRBJ1-1; CDR3 DNA: TGTGCCATCAGTGACGTGGGGGGCAGAACTGAAGCTTTCTTT; CDR3 protein: CAISDVGGRTEAFF
V gene: TRBV29-1; D gene: .; clone size: once; J gene: TRBJ2-7; CDR3 DNA: TGCAGCGCCGTCGGAGACGGGTACGAGCAGTACTTC; CDR3 protein: CSAVGDGYEQYF
V gene: TRBV7-9; D gene: .; clone size: .; J gene: TRBJ2-1; CDR3 DNA: TGTGCCAGCGGCGGGCATGACAATGAGCAGTTCTTC; CDR3 protein: CASGGHDNEQFF
V gene: TRBV7-3; D gene: .; clone size: .; J gene: TRBJ2-5; CDR3 DNA: TGTGCCAGCAGCTTAGGTTCCAATAAGGAGACCCAGTACTTC; CDR3 protein: CASSLGSNKETQYF
V gene: TRBV4-1; D gene: .; clone size: .; J gene: TRBJ2-7; CDR3 DNA: TGCGCCAGCAGCCAACGCTCCGGCACTACCTACGAGCAGTACTTC; CDR3 protein: CASSQRSGTTYEQYF
V gene: TRBV19; D gene: .; clone size: .; J gene: TRBJ1-2; CDR3 DNA: TGTGCCAGTAAAACTGGAGATGGCTACACCTTC; CDR3 protein: CASKTGDGYTF
V gene: TRBV18; D gene: TRBD1; clone size: .; J gene: TRBJ1-2; CDR3 DNA: TGTGCCAGCTCACGAGAGGACAGGGGTCTCAAATATGGCTACACCTTC; CDR3 protein: CASSREDRGLKYGYTF
V gene: TRBV20-1; D gene: .; clone size: .; J gene: TRBJ1-5; CDR3 DNA: TGCAGTGCTAGAGAGACCGGGGCTTATCAGCCCCAGCATTTT; CDR3 protein: CSARETGAYQPQHF
V gene: TRBV18; D gene: .; clone size: few; J gene: TRBJ1-2; CDR3 DNA: TGTGCCAGCTCACCATCGTTAGCTAACTATGGCTACACCTTC; CDR3 protein: CASSPSLANYGYTF
V gene: TRBV27; D gene: TRBD1; clone size: few; J gene: TRBJ2-7; CDR3 DNA: TGTGCCAGCAGTTTTGGGTTGGGACAGGGGGCCGAGCAGTACTTC; CDR3 protein: CASSFGLGQGAEQYF